This passage covers 10 T cell receptor beta chains from one sample sequenced in a study of blood T cell repertoires in COVID-19. TCRdb's table, derived via immunoSEQ multiplex PCR, lists solely in-frame clones and lacks some. Altogether roughly 160,000 clones are present, about four fifths being singletons, with the ten largest covering 2.5% to 3%. The sample was peripheral blood. The receptors come from a woman older than 75 with COVID-19, enrolled during active disease.

The chain is built from TRBV28 and TRBJ2-1; D not resolved. V was pared by 4 bases and J by 4 bases, with 8 bases between. Germline CDR1 and CDR2: MDHEN and SYDVKM. This CDR3 region has 13 residues. CDR3 amino acids: CASSSGVYNEQFF. The CDR3 nucleotides are TGTGCCAGCAGTTCCGGAGTTTACAATGAGCAGTTCTTC. The variable domain in full, completed from reference TRBV28 and TRBJ2-1, reads DVKVTQSSRYLVKRTGEKVFLECVQDMDHENMFWYRQDPGLGLRLIYFSYDVKMKEKGDIPEGYSVSREKKERFSLILESASTNQTSMYLCASSSGVYNEQFFGPGTRLTVL.

The CDR3 DNA sequence: TGTGCCATCGGAGTGGCAGGGAGGGGGAATAGCAATCAGCCCCAGCATTTT. Translated: CAIGVAGRGNSNQPQHF. V gene TRBV10-3 combines with J gene TRBJ1-5; D may be TRBD1 (6 bases). The CDR3 is 17 residues long. V gave up 8 bases and J gave up 0 bases, with 20 bases separating them. The germline V gene encodes CDR1 ENHRY and CDR2 SYGVKD.

DNA for the CDR3: TGTGCCAGCAGCCGGGACAGGTCCTACGAGCAGTACTTC. As protein: CASSRDRSYEQYF. The chain has TRBV12-3 or TRBV12-4 and TRBJ2-7; 8 nucleotides line up with TRBD1. The trim removed 6 bases at V and 1 base at J, leaving 2 bases unmatched. This CDR3 region has 13 residues.

V gene TRBV3-1 (or the pseudogene TRBV3-2) combines with J gene TRBJ1-1, with no clear D. This CDR3 contains 16 residues. With 3 bases removed from V and 1 base from J, the gap between germline ends came to 15 bases. Germline loops: CDR1 LGHDT, CDR2 YNNKEL (reference sequence). The CDR3 sequence is CASSQAAGLRNTEAFF. The CDR3 nucleotides are TGTGCCAGCAGCCAGGCGGCTGGACTGAGGAACACTGAAGCTTTCTTT.

J is TRBJ2-2 and V is TRBV5-5, with 7 bases lining up with TRBD1. V was clipped by 4 bases and J by 2 bases; unmatched bases: 11. The length of the CDR3 is 17 residues. The germline gives CDR1 SGHKS, CDR2 YYEKEE (reference sequence). CDR3 sequence reads: CASSRGPGTVNTGELFF. The DNA for the CDR3 is TGTGCCAGCAGCCGTGGACCCGGGACAGTTAACACCGGGGAGCTGTTTTTT.

This chain joins TRBV5-1 and TRBJ1-1, with TRBD1 as a possible D gene (6 bases). Trimming shortened V by 5 bases and J by 11 bases, and 22 bases separated the two germline ends. Germline V gene data show CDR1 as SGHRS and CDR2 as YFSETQ. There are 14 residues in the CDR3. In DNA, the CDR3 is TGCGCCAGCAGGCCAGGGGTCGGGTCCGCCGGCGCTTTCTTT. Its translation: CASRPGVGSAGAFF.

The rearrangement links TRBV4-1 to TRBJ1-6; TRBD1 might be the D (6 bases). This CDR3 has 16 amino acids. Per germline, CDR1 MGHRA and CDR2 YSYEKL. Deletions cut 10 bases from V and 7 bases from J, with 23 bases between. CDR3 in DNA: TGCGCCACCACCTCCGGGGGGCGACTTACGAATTCACCCCTCCACTTT. It yields the protein CATTSGGRLTNSPLHF.

This chain links TRBV5-5 with TRBJ2-5; D is undetermined. The V end was cut by 7 bases, the J end by 4 bases, with 11 bases between. The length of the CDR3 is 12 residues. The germline CDR1 and CDR2 sequences are SGHKS and YYEKEE (reference sequence). Written as DNA, the CDR3 is TGTGCCAGCGCCTTGGCCCGAGAGACCCAGTACTTC. Protein sequence: CASALARETQYF.

The table lists this clone with a count of one. The chain is built from TRBV7-9 and TRBJ2-7; D is perhaps TRBD2 (7 bases). V lost 3 bases, J lost 6 bases, and 18 bases lay in between. Germline V lookup: CDR1 SEHNR, CDR2 FQNEAQ (reference sequence). The length of the CDR3 is 15 residues. CDR3 sequence: CASSFMGRGTGEQYF. CDR3 nucleotides: TGTGCCAGCAGCTTTATGGGGAGGGGGACGGGCGAGCAGTACTTC.

This chain connects TRBV6-6 to TRBJ1-5; 8 nucleotides match TRBD1. CDR1 is MNHNY and CDR2 is SVGAGI in the germline V gene (reference sequence). The V and J ends lost 6 bases and 4 bases, in that order; junction bases with no gene match: 8. The CDR3 length is 15 residues. The CDR3 DNA reads as TGTGCCAGCAGCCGACAGGGGACGGGGAATCAGCCCCAGCATTTT. This translates into CASSRQGTGNQPQHF.